Included here is one T cell receptor beta chain sequence, with context. The target antigen is unknown. Of the isolated RNA, all was reverse transcribed, and so the sequenced material was expressed TCRB transcripts. Sequencing used immunoSEQ multiplex PCR; TCRdb keeps in-frame clones, though not all of them. This sample carries 200,000 to 250,000 clones, around 26% of them seen once, and the ten largest clones take 3% to 4%. The sample belongs to a study of beta chain features in type 1 diabetes. Study-level background: All samples combined gave roughly 100,000,000 sorted cells for examination. Notes on the study in general: Sampled from patients, naive, central memory and Treg TCRB repertoires appeared more similar than those sampled from healthy donors.

One heparinised blood draw, averaging approximately 0.11 L, came from each donor. Each of the sorted populations had a purity greater than 95%. The clonotype comes from a man younger than 45 in good health. The sequencing input was central memory CD4+ T cells from blood.

CDR3 in amino acids: CASRNQRDGETQYF. The CDR3 coding sequence is TGTGCCAGCAGAAACCAGAGGGATGGGGAGACCCAGTACTTC. The rearrangement joins TRBV2 to TRBJ2-5; D might be TRBD2 (5 bases). Trimming shortened V by 6 bases and J by 5 bases, and 16 bases separated the two germline ends. The germline V gene encodes CDR1 SNHLY and CDR2 FYNNEI. This CDR3 has 14 residues.